This T cell receptor beta chain was obtained from a study of cytomegalovirus exposure and HLA in healthy donors. Germline V gene lookup returns CDR1 LNHDA and CDR2 SQIVND (reference sequence). There are 15 residues in the CDR3. Deletions cut 5 bases from V and 2 bases from J, with 13 bases between. It was with 60 Vbeta and 13 Jbeta primers that the PCR ran. Generated by immunoSEQ multiplex PCR, the TCRdb table keeps only in-frame clones and is missing some. The sample shows 100,000 to 150,000 clones, 80% of them seen only once. The sample was PBMCs. The gene calls are TRBV19 and TRBJ2-1; D possibly corresponds to TRBD1 (5 bases). This TCR came from a young man in good health and CMV-seropositive. Here the CDR3 DNA reads TGTGCCAGTAGTCTCAGGGCATCGCCCTACAATGAGCAGTTCTTC. Residues: CASSLRASPYNEQFF.